The 27 T cell receptor beta chains reported below all come from one sample, sequenced in a study of immune heterogeneity within non-small cell lung tumors. A multiplex PCR containing 32 V primers and 13 J primers was used to amplify TCR beta CDR3. Each CDR3 protein gets one entry after TCRdb re-called the multiplex PCR reads with MiXCR. The sample holds about 1,900 distinct CDR3 sequences, around 45% seen once. The template consisted of bulk tumor genomic DNA, with approximately 630 ng used per sample. Surgery yielded several widely spaced biopsies per primary tumor. Newly diagnosed with untreated non-small cell lung cancer, the patients underwent curative surgery. The source material was lung tumor tissue. These receptors came from a man between 65 and 79 years old with non-small cell lung cancer.

This clonotype was detected only a few times. No conserved phenylalanine or tryptophan is present at the end of the CDR3, so a read error is the likely explanation. The chain combines TRBV11-3 with TRBJ1-2, with D uncertain. Per the germline V gene, CDR1 is SGHNT and CDR2 is YENEEA. The CDR3 spans 12 residues. The V gene lost 1 base and the J gene lost 5 bases, with 5 bases spanning the gap. The CDR3 region is CASSLVGYGYTS. Here the CDR3 DNA reads TGTGCCAGCAGCTTAGTAGGGTATGGCTACACCTCC.

CDR3 DNA sequence: TGTGCCAGCAGTGCAACAGAAAATCAGCCCCAGCATTTT. Protein sequence: CASSATENQPQHF. The chain has TRBV6-1 and TRBJ1-5; no firm D call. V gave up 4 bases and J gave up 4 bases, with 8 bases separating them. Germline values: CDR1 MNHNS, CDR2 SASEGT. CDR3 length: 13 amino acids.

This sequence joins TRBV6-2 or TRBV6-3 and TRBJ2-1; possible D gene TRBD2, 5 bases. Germline V gene sequence: CDR1 MNHEY, CDR2 SVGEGT. The CDR3 is 13 residues long. Trimming cost V 6 bases and J 7 bases, with 13 bases left between them. The CDR3 bases are TGTGCCAGCAGAGGACTGAACGATAATGAGCAGTTCTTC. It is translated as CASRGLNDNEQFF.

This clonotype was detected a few times. The V and J genes are TRBV6-1 and TRBJ2-7; the D gene is possibly TRBD1 (6 bases). Germline V gene lookup returns CDR1 MNHNS and CDR2 SASEGT. Trimming took off 8 bases at V and 0 bases at J, with 20 bases between the two ends. This CDR3 region has 16 residues. The CDR3 region is CASFMEPTGSSYEQYF. CDR3 nucleotides: TGTGCCAGCTTTATGGAGCCGACAGGAAGCTCCTACGAGCAGTACTTC.

V and J are TRBV6-1 and TRBJ1-5; D remains ambiguous. The CDR3 has 13 residues. Between the trimmed V and J ends, which lost 3 bases and 7 bases, there was a span of 10 bases. Germline CDR1 reads MNHNS; CDR2 reads SASEGT. CDR3 sequence reads: CASSEGFGQPQHF. CDR3 coding DNA: TGTGCCAGCAGTGAGGGTTTTGGACAGCCCCAGCATTTT.

This clonotype has more than one count but fewer than ten. The gene calls are TRBV5-5 and TRBJ1-4; D remains unclear. The CDR3 extends over 15 amino acids. CDR1 SGHKS and CDR2 YYEKEE come from the germline V gene (reference sequence). Trimming cost V 3 bases and J 3 bases, with 12 bases left between them. CDR3 residues: CASSWVGISNEKLFF. In DNA form, the CDR3 reads TGTGCCAGCAGCTGGGTTGGGATTTCTAATGAAAAACTGTTTTTT.

The chain's CDR3 is CAISDPRVLGFYEQYF. The DNA for the CDR3 is TGTGCCATCAGTGACCCTAGAGTTCTCGGCTTCTACGAGCAGTACTTC. The chain carries TRBV10-3 and TRBJ2-7, with unresolved D. The CDR3 runs 16 residues. Per the germline V gene, CDR1 is ENHRY and CDR2 is SYGVKD. V was pared by 3 bases and J by 3 bases, with 18 bases between.

This clonotype was observed a few times. This chain connects TRBV12-3 or TRBV12-4 to TRBJ1-6, with a weak D call TRBD1 (5 bases). The ends were cut back, 2 bases at V and 8 bases at J, with 7 bases in the middle. The CDR3 runs 13 residues. DNA of the CDR3: TGTGCCAGCAGTTTATCCAGGGATTCACCCCTCCACTTT. This translates into CASSLSRDSPLHF.

The chain has TRBV28 and TRBJ2-7; TRBD1 agrees at 8 bases. J was trimmed by 2 bases and V by 1 base; bases with no gene match: 13. Germline V gene sequence: CDR1 MDHEN, CDR2 SYDVKM. The length of the CDR3 is 18 residues. The CDR3 DNA is TGTGCCAGCAGTTTATATTTTGGAAGGACAGGGACCGCCTACGAGCAGTACTTC. Protein product: CASSLYFGRTGTAYEQYF. Using reference TRBV28 and TRBJ2-7 for the parts outside the CDR3, the full variable domain is DVKVTQSSRYLVKRTGEKVFLECVQDMDHENMFWYRQDPGLGLRLIYFSYDVKMKEKGDIPEGYSVSREKKERFSLILESASTNQTSMYLCASSLYFGRTGTAYEQYFGPGTRLTVT.

This clonotype was seen a few times. The V and J genes are TRBV7-3 and TRBJ2-1, with D possibly being TRBD1 or TRBD2 (7 bases each). Germline V gives CDR1 SGHTA, CDR2 FQGTGA. Trimming stripped 2 bases from V and 8 bases from J, with 19 bases between. The CDR3 is 16 amino acids. The DNA of the CDR3 is TGTGCCAGCAGCTTACGGGTCACAGGGGAGGGATATGAGCAGTTCTTC. Translation gives CASSLRVTGEGYEQFF.

The V call is TRBV10-2, the J call TRBJ2-1; 12 bases match TRBD2. The ends lost 6 bases at V and 7 bases at J; junction bases unmatched: 10. From germline, CDR1 is WSHSY and CDR2 SAAADI. The CDR3 runs to 16 residues. CDR3 residues: CASRPSRGLAGNEQFF. DNA for the CDR3: TGCGCCAGCAGACCGTCCCGCGGACTAGCGGGGAATGAGCAGTTCTTC.

This clonotype was found a few times. This chain connects TRBV18 to TRBJ2-7, with a weak D call TRBD1 (5 bases). This CDR3 has 15 residues. Between the trimmed V and J ends, which lost 0 bases and 2 bases, there was a span of 11 bases. CDR1 is KGHSH and CDR2 is LQKENI in the germline V gene. This CDR3 is CASSPPSDSPYEQYF. The CDR3 DNA is TGTGCCAGCTCACCACCTTCAGACAGTCCCTACGAGCAGTACTTC.

This chain uses TRBV12-3 or TRBV12-4 with TRBJ1-1; D perhaps matches TRBD1 (5 bases). CDR3 length: 11 amino acids. V gave up 6 bases and J gave up 13 bases, with 15 bases separating them. The CDR3 region has the DNA TGTGCCAGCAGAACGACCAGGGCACTTTTCTTT. Translated, it gives CASRTTRALFF.

This clonotype is large (0.1 to 1%) within its sample. The chain joins TRBV11-2 to TRBJ2-3; 8 bases line up with TRBD2. Germline V gives CDR1 SGHAT, CDR2 FQNNGV. The junction had 13 bases not matched to a gene; V was cut back by 5 bases and J by 3 bases. The CDR3 covers 17 residues. This CDR3 reads CASSPRAGGFGTDTQYF. The DNA for the CDR3 is TGTGCCAGCAGCCCACGGGCGGGAGGTTTTGGGACAGATACGCAGTATTTT.

V gene TRBV6-6 combines with J gene TRBJ1-1; D is ambiguous. V was cut by 2 bases and J by 2 bases, with 15 bases left in between. There are 16 residues in the CDR3. Germline V lookup: CDR1 MNHNY, CDR2 SVGAGI (reference sequence). CDR3 sequence: CASSYELPPSNTEAFF. The CDR3, as DNA: TGTGCCAGCAGTTACGAACTTCCCCCATCAAACACTGAAGCTTTCTTT.

This clonotype showed up just a few times. V is TRBV3-1 and J is TRBJ2-3; tentative D call: TRBD2 (6 bases). Germline lookup yields CDR1 LGHDT and CDR2 YNNKEL (reference sequence). V lost 4 bases and J 1 base, leaving 12 bases between the germline ends. The CDR3 spans 15 residues. The DNA for the CDR3 is TGTGCCAGCAGCCCAAGGGGACTCGGCACAGATACGCAGTATTTT. Residues: CASSPRGLGTDTQYF.

Only a few counts were recorded for this clonotype. This chain uses TRBV24-1 with TRBJ1-2, with D possibly matching TRBD1 (6 bases). The length of the CDR3 is 12 residues. Germline loops: CDR1 KGHDR, CDR2 SFDVKD. The V end was cut by 2 bases, the J end by 6 bases, with 6 bases between. The CDR3 is CATSDYRDGYTF. The CDR3 DNA follows: TGTGCCACCAGTGATTACAGGGATGGCTACACCTTC.

The chain couples TRBV20-1 to TRBJ2-5, with no clear D. The germline CDR1 and CDR2 sequences are DFQATT and SNEGSKA (reference sequence). The CDR3 covers 13 residues. V dropped 2 bases and J dropped 1 base, with 8 bases sitting between them. DNA for the CDR3: TGCAGTGCTAGACAGATCCTCCAAGAGACCCAGTACTTC. It codes for CSARQILQETQYF.

This clonotype was observed a handful of times. The chain recombines TRBV6-1 with TRBJ1-6; D unresolved. Germline assignment: CDR1 MNHNS and CDR2 SASEGT. Trimming cost V 6 bases and J 8 bases, with 14 bases left between them. The CDR3 extends over 14 amino acids. The CDR3 DNA sequence: TGTGCCAGCAGACGCCGACGGGAGGATTCACCCCTCCACTTT. It specifies CASRRRREDSPLHF.

The chain carries TRBV27 and TRBJ1-2; TRBD1 is a possible D gene (6 bases). CDR3 length: 17 residues. CDR1 MNHEY and CDR2 SMNVEV come from the germline V gene (reference sequence). V dropped 5 bases and J dropped 4 bases, with 23 bases sitting between them. CDR3 DNA: TGTGCCAGCAGTCCTTCGGGAGGGGGGTTCGCAAGCTATGGCTACACCTTC. Amino acid sequence: CASSPSGGGFASYGYTF.

As to this clonotype: The conserved phenylalanine or tryptophan normally closing the CDR3 is absent here, so this likely arose from a read error. The chain joins TRBV7-2 to TRBJ2-5; 12 nucleotides align to TRBD2. Germline CDR1 reads SGHTA; CDR2 reads FQGNSA. V gave up 2 bases and J gave up 5 bases; unmatched junction bases: 0. The CDR3 is 14 residues long. CDR3 nucleotide sequence: TGTGCCAGCAGCTTACTAGCGGGAGGGGAGACCCAGTACTCC. Translation: CASSLLAGGETQYS.

The chain joins TRBV2 to TRBJ2-3; the D is unclear. In germline, CDR1 is SNHLY, CDR2 FYNNEI. This CDR3 region has 11 residues. Trimming shortened V by 1 base and J by 5 bases, and 1 base separated the two germline ends. The CDR3 DNA follows: TGTGCCAGCAGTGAAGTAGATACGCAGTATTTT. Its protein is CASSEVDTQYF.

V is TRBV12-3 or TRBV12-4 and J is TRBJ2-2, with 13 nucleotides matching TRBD2. Trimming took 6 bases from V and 2 from J; bases not matched to a gene: 9. The CDR3 has 18 residues. CDR3 DNA sequence: TGTGCCAGCAGACTAGGACTAGCGGGAGCTAGCAACACCGGGGAGCTGTTTTTT. Its protein is CASRLGLAGASNTGELFF.

The chain is built from TRBV19 and TRBJ2-1, with a possible D match to TRBD1 (5 bases). The CDR3 totals 13 residues. V was cut by 1 base and J by 5 bases, with 6 bases left in between. CDR1 is LNHDA and CDR2 is SQIVND in the germline V gene (reference sequence). This CDR3 reads CASSIGGHNEQFF. As DNA, the CDR3 is TGTGCCAGTAGTATAGGGGGCCACAATGAGCAGTTCTTC.

This clonotype has just a few counts. The genes are TRBV3-1 and TRBJ2-3; D call uncertain. There are 13 residues in the CDR3. Trimming cost V 5 bases and J 4 bases, with 10 bases left between them. The germline CDR1 and CDR2 sequences are LGHDT and YNNKEL (reference sequence). The CDR3: CASSWQDSDTQYF. The DNA of the CDR3 is TGTGCCAGCAGCTGGCAAGATTCAGATACGCAGTATTTT.

This clonotype was found a few times. The chain combines TRBV7-2 with TRBJ2-7; D gene ambiguous. The germline V gene has CDR1 SGHTA and CDR2 FQGNSA. V lost 4 bases and J 4 bases, leaving 20 bases between the germline ends. The CDR3 is 16 residues long. This CDR3 reads CASSSSGLSYPYEQYF. The DNA of the CDR3 is TGTGCCAGCAGCTCGTCGGGTCTCTCATACCCATACGAGCAGTACTTC. Filled out from reference TRBV7-2 and TRBJ2-7, the complete variable domain reads GAGVSQSPSNKVTEKGKDVELRCDPISGHTALYWYRQSLGQGLEFLIYFQGNSAPDKSGLPSDRFSAERTGGSVSTLTIQRTQQEDSAVYLCASSSSGLSYPYEQYFGPGTRLTVT.

This rearrangement joins TRBV19 to TRBJ1-1; weak D call: TRBD1 (6 bases). Germline CDR1 LNHDA, CDR2 SQIVND (reference sequence). Trimming removed 3 bases at V and 12 bases at J, with 17 bases between. The length of the CDR3 is 13 residues. The CDR3 DNA reads as TGTGCCAGTAGTATTGGCGGGACACGGAATCCTTTCTTT. Residues: CASSIGGTRNPFF. The variable domain in full, completed from reference TRBV19 and TRBJ1-1, reads DGGITQSPKYLFRKEGQNVTLSCEQNLNHDAMYWYRQDPGQGLRLIYYSQIVNDFQKGDIAEGYSVSREKKESFPLTVTSAQKNPTAFYLCASSIGGTRNPFFGQGTRLTVV.